The subject of this entry is one T cell receptor (beta chain). The record originates from a study of blood T cell repertoires in COVID-19. Sequencing was performed with immunoSEQ multiplex PCR; in TCRdb, only in-frame clones are kept and a portion is missing. The sample has nearly 350,000 clones; 83% are singletons. The CDR3 spans 14 residues. Germline V lookup: CDR1 SNHLY, CDR2 FYNNEI. V lost 2 bases to trimming and J lost 3 bases, with 10 bases between them. The sample comprised peripheral blood. The origin of this receptor is a man under 40 with active or convalescent COVID-19. V and J are TRBV2 and TRBJ1-2, with TRBD1 as a possible D gene (6 bases). This CDR3 is CASSESRGDYGYTF. CDR3 in DNA: TGTGCCAGCAGTGAAAGCAGGGGCGACTATGGCTACACCTTC.